This entry features one T cell receptor beta chain sequence. Germline assignment: CDR1 MNHEY and CDR2 SVGAGI. The length of the CDR3 is 16 residues. The V segment lost 0 bases and the J segment 6 bases; nucleotides outside the gene matches: 10. These data come from a study of control samples from healthy donors and cancer patients. The assay was immunoSEQ multiplex PCR, and TCRdb's table has in-frame clones only and misses some. Of fewer than 110,000 clones in the sample, approximately 90% were seen once. The chain is built from TRBV6-5 and TRBJ1-2, with 7 bases that match TRBD1. The source material was PBMCs. The TCR sequence derives from a man in his sixties with lung cancer. The CDR3 DNA is TGTGCCAGCAGTTACTCGTACAGGGGATTTGGGAATGGCTACACCTTC. It codes for CASSYSYRGFGNGYTF.